These 15 T cell receptor beta chains originate from one sample sequenced in a study of blood T cell repertoires in COVID-19. Assay: immunoSEQ multiplex PCR; the TCRdb copy retains only in-frame clones and omits some. The repertoire has approximately 200,000 clones, 80% to 90% of them found once; the top ten carry under 3%. Sequences were obtained from PBMCs or T cells enriched from blood (not recorded which). The source of these receptors is a woman in her thirties or forties with acute COVID-19.

The chain carries TRBV5-8 and TRBJ1-2; maybe TRBD1 (5 bases). The CDR3 is 14 residues long. V lost 3 bases to trimming and J lost 8 bases, with 17 bases between them. The germline V gene encodes CDR1 SGHTS and CDR2 YDEGEE. The CDR3 bases are TGTGCCAGCAGCTCCGGGACTGCGCTCGGGGGCTACACCTTC. As protein: CASSSGTALGGYTF.

The V call is TRBV10-3, the J call TRBJ1-1; D unclear. V gave up 0 bases and J gave up 1 base, with 6 bases separating them. CDR1 is ENHRY and CDR2 is SYGVKD in the germline V gene. The CDR3 extends over 14 amino acids. CDR3 in DNA: TGTGCCATCAGTGAGTCAATCTCGAACACTGAAGCTTTCTTT. It encodes CAISESISNTEAFF.

This clone was counted a single time. This sequence joins TRBV13 and TRBJ1-1; D gene ambiguous. V lost 4 bases and J 10 bases, leaving 19 bases between the germline ends. The CDR3 contains 14 residues. The germline V gene encodes CDR1 PRHDT and CDR2 FYEKMQ (reference sequence). The CDR3 spells CASSSDQSQGGAFF. The CDR3 region has the DNA TGTGCCAGCAGCTCCGATCAGAGTCAAGGAGGAGCTTTCTTT.

The chain links TRBV4-2 to TRBJ1-4; tentatively, D is TRBD1 (5 bases). The V end was cut by 1 base, the J end by 0 bases, with 9 bases between. CDR1 is LGHNA, CDR2 YNFKEQ, per germline. The CDR3 covers 16 residues. CDR3 loop: CASSQVRQTTNEKLFF. The CDR3 nucleotides are TGTGCCAGCAGCCAAGTGAGACAGACAACTAATGAAAAACTGTTTTTT.

This rearrangement joins TRBV27 to TRBJ1-1, with D hard to call. Germline assignment: CDR1 MNHEY and CDR2 SMNVEV (reference sequence). V dropped 7 bases and J dropped 1 base, with 4 bases sitting between them. This CDR3 has 11 residues. As DNA, the CDR3 is TGTGCCAGCAAACAGAACACTGAAGCTTTCTTT. It codes for CASKQNTEAFF.

The rearrangement uses TRBV6-5 and TRBJ2-5, with D possibly matching TRBD2 (7 bases). In germline, CDR1 is MNHEY, CDR2 SVGAGI. This CDR3 comprises 14 residues. V lost 6 bases, J lost 2 bases, and 13 bases lay in between. CDR3 sequence: CASRGGTIQETQYF. For the CDR3, the DNA is TGTGCCAGCAGAGGGGGGACTATACAAGAGACCCAGTACTTC.

This clone was observed a handful of times. The chain combines TRBV19 with TRBJ2-5, with D possibly being TRBD2 (5 bases). V dropped 3 bases and J dropped 5 bases, with 16 bases sitting between them. The CDR3 is 15 residues long. From germline, CDR1 is LNHDA and CDR2 SQIVND (reference sequence). CDR3 loop: CASSISPGVGETQYF. The CDR3 DNA reads as TGTGCCAGTAGTATCTCTCCCGGGGTTGGCGAGACCCAGTACTTC.

The chain recombines TRBV9 with TRBJ1-3; D possibly corresponds to TRBD1 (6 bases). This CDR3 has 15 residues. V gave up 0 bases and J gave up 4 bases, with 11 bases separating them. Looked up from germline, CDR1 is SGDLS and CDR2 is YYNGEE. The CDR3 loop is CASSVGGQGGNTIYF. The CDR3 DNA is TGTGCCAGCAGCGTAGGGGGACAAGGGGGAAACACCATATATTTT.

This chain uses TRBV9 with TRBJ2-3; D call uncertain. Per the germline V gene, CDR1 is SGDLS and CDR2 is YYNGEE. This CDR3 has 12 residues. Trimming left V 0 bases short and J 5 bases short, with 4 bases between. The DNA of the CDR3 is TGTGCCAGCAGCGTAGATAAAGATACGCAGTATTTT. Translating it yields CASSVDKDTQYF.

This chain links TRBV30 with TRBJ1-3; a weak D match, TRBD1 (6 bases). Germline CDR1 reads GTSNPN; CDR2 reads SVGIG (reference sequence). The V and J ends lost 5 bases and 4 bases respectively, with 15 bases between them. The CDR3 has 14 residues. The CDR3 nucleotides are TGTGCCTGGCAGGGGACACTCTTGGGAAACACCATATATTTT. Translation: CAWQGTLLGNTIYF.

The chain recombines TRBV7-2 with TRBJ2-7, with TRBD1 as a possible D gene (5 bases). The V end lost 5 bases, the J end lost 2 bases, and 10 bases lay between the germline ends. Germline V gives CDR1 SGHTA, CDR2 FQGNSA. There are 13 residues in the CDR3. CDR3 sequence reads: CASSRQIAYEQYF. CDR3 in DNA: TGTGCCAGCAGCCGACAGATAGCCTACGAGCAGTACTTC.

The chain carries TRBV4-1 and TRBJ1-1, with D possibly TRBD1 on 6 matching bases. CDR1 and CDR2 (germline): MGHRA, YSYEKL. The CDR3 contains 17 residues. The V gene lost 4 bases and the J gene lost 5 bases, with 23 bases spanning the gap. CDR3 residues: CASSPPGPGKGGTEAFF. CDR3 in DNA: TGCGCCAGCAGCCCACCGGGCCCAGGGAAGGGGGGGACTGAAGCTTTCTTT.

This clone was counted only a few times. The V call is TRBV5-5, the J call TRBJ2-5; D gene ambiguous. Trimming removed 0 bases from V and 2 bases from J, with 5 bases in between. The CDR3 length is 13 residues. Germline V gene sequence: CDR1 SGHKS, CDR2 YYEKEE (reference sequence). In nucleotides, the CDR3 is TGTGCCAGCAGCTTGGGGCCTCAAGAGACCCAGTACTTC. It yields the protein CASSLGPQETQYF.

In DNA form, the CDR3 reads TGTGCCAGCATTCCCAGGGGGTTCAATCAGCCCCAGCATTTT. Protein sequence: CASIPRGFNQPQHF. The chain couples TRBV6-4 to TRBJ1-5, with 7 positions matching TRBD1. CDR1 and CDR2 from the germline V gene are MRHNA and SNTAGT. V shed 7 bases, J shed 3 bases, and the junction held 6 bases outside the gene matches. The CDR3 is made up of 14 amino acids.

The chain combines TRBV2 with TRBJ1-4; possible D gene TRBD1, 6 bases. Per germline, CDR1 SNHLY and CDR2 FYNNEI. The CDR3 contains 16 residues. Deletions cut 7 bases from V and 5 bases from J, with 20 bases between. CDR3: CASNRADGGRNEKLFF. In DNA form, the CDR3 reads TGTGCCAGCAACAGGGCGGATGGGGGCCGCAATGAAAAACTGTTTTTT.